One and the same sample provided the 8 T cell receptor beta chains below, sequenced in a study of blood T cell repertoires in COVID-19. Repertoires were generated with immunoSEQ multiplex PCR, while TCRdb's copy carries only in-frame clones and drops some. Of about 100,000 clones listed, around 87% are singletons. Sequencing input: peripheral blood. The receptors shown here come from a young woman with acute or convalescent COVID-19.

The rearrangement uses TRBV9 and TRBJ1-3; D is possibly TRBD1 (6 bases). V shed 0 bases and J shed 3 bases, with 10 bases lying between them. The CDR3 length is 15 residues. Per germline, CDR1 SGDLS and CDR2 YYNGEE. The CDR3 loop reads CASSVEGHLGNTIYF. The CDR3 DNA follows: TGTGCCAGCAGCGTAGAGGGACACCTTGGAAACACCATATATTTT.

Written as DNA, the CDR3 is TGTGCCAGCAGTCCCCCATACGGGAACTATGGCTACACCTTC. It codes for CASSPPYGNYGYTF. V gene TRBV28 combines with J gene TRBJ1-2; D is ambiguous. CDR1 is MDHEN and CDR2 is SYDVKM in the germline V gene. This CDR3 has 14 residues. Trimming cost V 5 bases and J 2 bases, with 12 bases left between them.

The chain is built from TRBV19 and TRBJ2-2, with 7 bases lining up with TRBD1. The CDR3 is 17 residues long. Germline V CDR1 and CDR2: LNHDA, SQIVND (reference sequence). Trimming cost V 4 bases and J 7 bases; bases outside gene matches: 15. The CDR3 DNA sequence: TGTGCCAGTAGTAAACTTCGGGCCACAGGGGTCCACGGGGAGCTGTTTTTT. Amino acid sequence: CASSKLRATGVHGELFF.

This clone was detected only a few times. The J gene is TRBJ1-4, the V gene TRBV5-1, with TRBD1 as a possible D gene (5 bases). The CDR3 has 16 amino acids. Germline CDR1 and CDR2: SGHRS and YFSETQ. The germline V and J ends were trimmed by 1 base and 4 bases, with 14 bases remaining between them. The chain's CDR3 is CASSLSDSSGNEKLFF. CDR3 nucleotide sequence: TGCGCCAGCAGCTTGAGTGACAGCTCGGGTAATGAAAAACTGTTTTTT.

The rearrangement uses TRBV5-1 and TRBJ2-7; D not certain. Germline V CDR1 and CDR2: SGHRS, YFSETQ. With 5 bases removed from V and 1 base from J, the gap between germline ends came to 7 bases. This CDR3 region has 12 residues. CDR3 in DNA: TGCGCCAGCAGTTACAGTTCCTACGAGCAGTACTTC. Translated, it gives CASSYSSYEQYF.

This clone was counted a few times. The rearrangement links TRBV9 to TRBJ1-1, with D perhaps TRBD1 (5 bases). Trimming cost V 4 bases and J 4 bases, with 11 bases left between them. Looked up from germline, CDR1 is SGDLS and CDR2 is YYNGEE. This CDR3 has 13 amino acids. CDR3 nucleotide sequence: TGTGCCAGCAGCAACCCAGGGATCACTGAAGCTTTCTTT. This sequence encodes CASSNPGITEAFF.

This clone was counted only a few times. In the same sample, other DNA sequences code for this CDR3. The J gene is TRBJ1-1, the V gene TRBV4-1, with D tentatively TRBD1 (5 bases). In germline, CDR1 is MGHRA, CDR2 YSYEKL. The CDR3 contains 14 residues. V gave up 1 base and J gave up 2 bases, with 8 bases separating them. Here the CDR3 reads CASSQGGLNTEAFF. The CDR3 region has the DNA TGCGCCAGCAGCCAAGGGGGACTTAACACTGAAGCTTTCTTT.

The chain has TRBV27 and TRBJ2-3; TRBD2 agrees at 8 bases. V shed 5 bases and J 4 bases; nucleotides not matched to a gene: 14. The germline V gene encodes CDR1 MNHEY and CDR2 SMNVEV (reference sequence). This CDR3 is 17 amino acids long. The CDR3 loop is CASSPTPPGGMADTQYF. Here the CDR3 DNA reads TGTGCCAGCAGTCCGACCCCTCCGGGGGGGATGGCAGATACGCAGTATTTT.